This entry concerns a single TCR beta chain. The antigen is unknown. Generated by immunoSEQ multiplex PCR, the TCRdb table keeps only in-frame clones and is missing some. Among 110,000 or so clones listed, around 92% were seen once. These data come from a study of siplizumab effects on memory and regulatory T cells. The CDR3 runs 15 residues. V was shortened by 6 bases and J by 3 bases, with 18 bases between the two germline ends. In germline, CDR1 is MNHNS, CDR2 SASEGT. Overall study findings and caveats: The diversity of naive T cells seemed greater than that of memory cells, and their alloresponse contribution seemed major. It was never confirmed that proliferating Tregs from siplizumab cultures were suppressive. With siplizumab, cumulative frequency of CD4+ memory-derived alloreactive sequences dropped significantly.

The clonotype originates from a human donor in good health. The J gene is TRBJ2-7, the V gene TRBV6-1; D could derive from TRBD1 or TRBD2 (5 bases each). Sequencing was performed on Tregs sorted from blood. The CDR3 is CASSSRGAGRYEQYF. The CDR3 DNA follows: TGTGCCAGCAGCTCACGAGGGGCAGGGCGCTACGAGCAGTACTTC.